This TCR beta chain was found in a study of cytomegalovirus exposure and HLA in healthy donors. Study-level results: A missense variant in DCLRE1C was later tied to TCR beta V- and J-gene trimming. In an earlier analysis, productive rearrangement rates for most beta V segments clustered near 87% or 30%. When presence/absence was analysed, sequencing depth was taken to be roughly uniform across donors.

This CDR3 region has 12 residues. In germline, CDR1 is MNHEY, CDR2 SVGAGI. Points on this clone: Its antigen is not identified.

Primers included in the PCR were 60 Vbeta and 13 Jbeta primers. Measured with immunoSEQ multiplex PCR; TCRdb has only the in-frame clones, and not every one. Of about 220,000 clones in the sample, around four fifths are singletons; the top ten hold roughly 0.71%. Donors in the study were healthy people who gave bone marrow. The sample taken for sequencing was PBMCs. This chain joins TRBV6-5 and TRBJ2-5; the D is unclear. The DNA end favors TRBJ2-7, so the J call may be wrong. The source is a boy aged 2-9 years in good health and CMV-seronegative. The CDR3 DNA reads TGTGCCAGCAGTTCTTACCGATACGAGCAGTACTTC. This gives the protein CASSSYRYEQYF.